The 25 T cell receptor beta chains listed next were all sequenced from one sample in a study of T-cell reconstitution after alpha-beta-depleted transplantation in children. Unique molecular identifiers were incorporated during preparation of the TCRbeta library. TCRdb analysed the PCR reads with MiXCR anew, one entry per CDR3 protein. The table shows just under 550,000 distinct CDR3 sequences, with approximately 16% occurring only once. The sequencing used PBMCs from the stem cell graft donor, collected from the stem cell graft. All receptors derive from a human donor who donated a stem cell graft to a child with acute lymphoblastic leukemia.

CDR3: CSAGGRGPITDTQYF. CDR3 nucleotides: TGCAGTGCTGGGGGGAGAGGACCTATCACAGATACGCAGTATTTT. The chain carries TRBV20-1 and TRBJ2-3; perhaps TRBD2 as D (6 bases). Germline V gene data show CDR1 as DFQATT and CDR2 as SNEGSKA (reference sequence). This CDR3 spans 15 amino acids. The V end lost 5 bases, the J end lost 2 bases, and 17 bases lay between the germline ends.

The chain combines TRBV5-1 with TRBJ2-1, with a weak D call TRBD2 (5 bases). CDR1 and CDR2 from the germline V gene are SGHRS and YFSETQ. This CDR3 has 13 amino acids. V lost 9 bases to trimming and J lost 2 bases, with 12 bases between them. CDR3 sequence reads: CATTDSTYNEQFF. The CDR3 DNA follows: TGCGCCACAACGGACTCTACCTACAATGAGCAGTTCTTC.

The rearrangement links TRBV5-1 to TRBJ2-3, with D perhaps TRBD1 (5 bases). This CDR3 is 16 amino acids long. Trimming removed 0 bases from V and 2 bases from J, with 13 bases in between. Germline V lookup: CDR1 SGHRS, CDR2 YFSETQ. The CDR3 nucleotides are TGCGCCAGCAGCTTGGTTACAGGCTACATCACAGATACGCAGTATTTT. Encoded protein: CASSLVTGYITDTQYF.

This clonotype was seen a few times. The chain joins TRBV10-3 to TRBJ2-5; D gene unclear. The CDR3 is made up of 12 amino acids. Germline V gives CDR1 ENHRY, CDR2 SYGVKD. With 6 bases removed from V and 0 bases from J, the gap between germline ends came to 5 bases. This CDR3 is CAISWNQETQYF. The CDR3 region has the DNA TGTGCCATCAGCTGGAACCAAGAGACCCAGTACTTC.

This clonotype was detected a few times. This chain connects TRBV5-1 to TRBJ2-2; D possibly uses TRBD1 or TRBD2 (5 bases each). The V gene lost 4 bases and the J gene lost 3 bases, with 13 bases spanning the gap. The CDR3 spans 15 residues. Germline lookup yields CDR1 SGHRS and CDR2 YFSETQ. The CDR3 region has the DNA TGCGCCAGCAGCGTCCGGGACGGCGACACCGGGGAGCTGTTTTTT. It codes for CASSVRDGDTGELFF.

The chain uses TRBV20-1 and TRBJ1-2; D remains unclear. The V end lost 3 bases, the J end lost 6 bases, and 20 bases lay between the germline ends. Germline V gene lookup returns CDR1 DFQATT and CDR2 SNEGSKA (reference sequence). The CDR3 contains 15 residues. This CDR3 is CSARSMTSRYDGYTF. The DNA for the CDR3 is TGCAGTGCTAGGTCGATGACGTCCCGTTATGATGGCTACACCTTC.

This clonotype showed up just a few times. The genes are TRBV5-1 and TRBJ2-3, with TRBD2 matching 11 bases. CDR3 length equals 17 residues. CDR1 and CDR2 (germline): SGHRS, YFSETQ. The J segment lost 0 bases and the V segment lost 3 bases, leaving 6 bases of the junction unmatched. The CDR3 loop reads CASSYGTSGYSTDTQYF. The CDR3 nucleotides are TGCGCCAGCAGCTACGGGACTAGCGGATATAGCACAGATACGCAGTATTTT.

Here the CDR3 reads CASSFGERYEQYF. CDR3 nucleotide sequence: TGTGCCAGCAGTTTTGGGGAAAGGTACGAGCAGTACTTC. V usage is TRBV27 and J usage is TRBJ2-7; D gene uncertain. V dropped 3 bases and J dropped 4 bases, with 10 bases sitting between them. The length of the CDR3 is 13 residues. CDR1 is MNHEY, CDR2 SMNVEV, per germline (reference sequence).

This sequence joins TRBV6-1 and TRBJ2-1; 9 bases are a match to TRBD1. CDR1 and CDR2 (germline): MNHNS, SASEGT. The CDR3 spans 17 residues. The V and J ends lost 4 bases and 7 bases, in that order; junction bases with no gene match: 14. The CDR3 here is CASSGGQRDRVWNEQFF. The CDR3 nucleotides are TGTGCCAGCAGTGGGGGCCAACGGGACAGGGTTTGGAATGAGCAGTTCTTC.

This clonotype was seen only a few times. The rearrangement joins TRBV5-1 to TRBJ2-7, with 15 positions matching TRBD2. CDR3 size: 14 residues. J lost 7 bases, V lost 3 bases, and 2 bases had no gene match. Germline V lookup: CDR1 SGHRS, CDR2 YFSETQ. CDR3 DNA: TGCGCCAGCAGCTGGACTAGCGGGAGGGGGGAGCAGTACTTC. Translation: CASSWTSGRGEQYF.

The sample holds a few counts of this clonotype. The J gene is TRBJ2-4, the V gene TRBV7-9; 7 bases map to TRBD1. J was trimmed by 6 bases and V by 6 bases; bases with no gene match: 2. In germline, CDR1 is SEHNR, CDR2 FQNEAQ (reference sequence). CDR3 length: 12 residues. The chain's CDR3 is CASRAGGNIQYF. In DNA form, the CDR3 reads TGTGCCAGCAGAGCAGGGGGAAACATTCAGTACTTC.

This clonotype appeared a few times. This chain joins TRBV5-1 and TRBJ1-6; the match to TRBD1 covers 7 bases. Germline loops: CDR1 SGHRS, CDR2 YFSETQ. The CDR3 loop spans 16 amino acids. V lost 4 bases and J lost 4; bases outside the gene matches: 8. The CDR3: CASSRTGYGYNSPLHF. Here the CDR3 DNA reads TGCGCCAGCAGCCGGACAGGTTACGGATATAATTCACCCCTCCACTTT.

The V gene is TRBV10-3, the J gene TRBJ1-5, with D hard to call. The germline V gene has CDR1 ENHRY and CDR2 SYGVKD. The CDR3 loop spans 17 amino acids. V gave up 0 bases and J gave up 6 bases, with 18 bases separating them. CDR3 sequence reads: CAISESAAATLGQPQHF. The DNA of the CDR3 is TGTGCCATCAGTGAGTCTGCGGCAGCTACCCTCGGTCAGCCCCAGCATTTT.

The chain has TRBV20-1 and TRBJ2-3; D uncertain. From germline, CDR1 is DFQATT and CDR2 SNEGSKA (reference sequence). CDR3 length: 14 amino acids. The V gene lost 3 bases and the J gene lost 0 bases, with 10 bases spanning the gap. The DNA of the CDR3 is TGCAGTGCTAGGTGGTTTGGTAGCACAGATACGCAGTATTTT. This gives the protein CSARWFGSTDTQYF.

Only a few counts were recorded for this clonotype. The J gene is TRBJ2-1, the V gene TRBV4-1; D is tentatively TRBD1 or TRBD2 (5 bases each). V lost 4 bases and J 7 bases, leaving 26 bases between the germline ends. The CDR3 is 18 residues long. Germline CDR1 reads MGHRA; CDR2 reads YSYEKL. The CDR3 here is CASSPGPLGRGRLNEQFF. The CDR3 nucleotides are TGCGCCAGCAGCCCCGGGCCTTTGGGACGTGGCCGATTGAATGAGCAGTTCTTC.

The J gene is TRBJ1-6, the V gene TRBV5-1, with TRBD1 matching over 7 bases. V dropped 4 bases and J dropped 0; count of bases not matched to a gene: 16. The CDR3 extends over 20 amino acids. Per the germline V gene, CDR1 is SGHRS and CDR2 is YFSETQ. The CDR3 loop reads CASSLFSAGTELSYNSPLHF. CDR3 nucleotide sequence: TGCGCCAGCAGCCTCTTTTCCGCTGGGACAGAGCTCTCCTATAATTCACCCCTCCACTTT.

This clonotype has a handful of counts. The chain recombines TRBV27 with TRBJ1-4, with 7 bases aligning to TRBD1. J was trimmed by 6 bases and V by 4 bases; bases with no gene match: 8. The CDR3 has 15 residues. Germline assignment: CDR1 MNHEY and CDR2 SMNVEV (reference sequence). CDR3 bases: TGTGCCAGCAGTTCCCCCCTACAGGGGCATGAAAAACTGTTTTTT. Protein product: CASSSPLQGHEKLFF. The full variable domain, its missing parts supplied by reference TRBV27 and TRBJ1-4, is EAQVTQNPRYLITVTGKKLTVTCSQNMNHEYMSWYRQDPGLGLRQIYYSMNVEVTDKGDVPEGYKVSRKEKRNFPLILESPSPNQTSLYFCASSSPLQGHEKLFFGSGTQLSVL.

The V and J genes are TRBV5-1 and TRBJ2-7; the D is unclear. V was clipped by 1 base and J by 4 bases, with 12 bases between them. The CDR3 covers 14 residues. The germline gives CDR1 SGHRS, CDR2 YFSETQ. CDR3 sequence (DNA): TGCGCCAGCAGCTTGCTTGGCAGTCTTTACGAGCAGTACTTC. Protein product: CASSLLGSLYEQYF. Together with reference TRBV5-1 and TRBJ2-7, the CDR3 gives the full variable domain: KAGVTQTPRYLIKTRGQQVTLSCSPISGHRSVSWYQQTPGQGLQFLFEYFSETQRNKGNFPGRFSGRQFSNSRSEMNVSTLELGDSALYLCASSLLGSLYEQYFGPGTRLTVT.

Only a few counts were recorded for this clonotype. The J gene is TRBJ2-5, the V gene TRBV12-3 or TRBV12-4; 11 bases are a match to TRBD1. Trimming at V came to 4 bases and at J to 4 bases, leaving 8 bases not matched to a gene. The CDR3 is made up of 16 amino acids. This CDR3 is CASSSRDRGAGETQYF. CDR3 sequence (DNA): TGTGCCAGCAGTTCAAGGGACAGGGGGGCTGGAGAGACCCAGTACTTC.

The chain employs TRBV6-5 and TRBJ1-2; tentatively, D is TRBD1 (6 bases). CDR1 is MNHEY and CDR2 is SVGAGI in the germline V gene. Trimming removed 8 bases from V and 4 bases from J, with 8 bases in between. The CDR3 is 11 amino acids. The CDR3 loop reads CASRGGYGYTF. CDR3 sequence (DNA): TGTGCCAGCCGAGGGGGCTATGGCTACACCTTC.

The CDR3 region has the DNA TGCAGTGCTAGAAGCCATCTCGATGAGCAGTTCTTC. Translated, it gives CSARSHLDEQFF. The chain links TRBV20-1 to TRBJ2-1; D remains ambiguous. V lost 2 bases and J 8 bases, leaving 10 bases between the germline ends. This CDR3 is built from 12 residues. Germline V gives CDR1 DFQATT, CDR2 SNEGSKA (reference sequence).

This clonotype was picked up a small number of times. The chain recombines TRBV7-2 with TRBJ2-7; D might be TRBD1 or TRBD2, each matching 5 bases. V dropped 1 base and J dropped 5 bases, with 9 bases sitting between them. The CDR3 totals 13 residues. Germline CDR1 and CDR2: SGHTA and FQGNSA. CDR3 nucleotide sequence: TGTGCCAGCAGCTTAGGGGGGAGCGACGAGCAGTACTTC. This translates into CASSLGGSDEQYF.

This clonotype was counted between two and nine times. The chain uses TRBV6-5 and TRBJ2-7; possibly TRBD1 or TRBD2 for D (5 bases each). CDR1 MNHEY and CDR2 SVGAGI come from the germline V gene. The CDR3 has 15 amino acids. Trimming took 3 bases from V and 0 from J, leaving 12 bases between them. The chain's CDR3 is CASSYMVGASYEQYF. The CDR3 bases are TGTGCCAGCAGTTATATGGTCGGGGCCTCCTACGAGCAGTACTTC.

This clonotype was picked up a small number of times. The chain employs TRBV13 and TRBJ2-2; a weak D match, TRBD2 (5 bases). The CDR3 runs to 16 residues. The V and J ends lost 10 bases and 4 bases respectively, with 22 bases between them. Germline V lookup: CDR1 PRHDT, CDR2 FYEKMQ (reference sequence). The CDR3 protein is CANNCLGRTGTGELFF. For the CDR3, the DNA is TGTGCCAACAACTGCCTTGGGAGAACCGGCACCGGGGAGCTGTTTTTT.

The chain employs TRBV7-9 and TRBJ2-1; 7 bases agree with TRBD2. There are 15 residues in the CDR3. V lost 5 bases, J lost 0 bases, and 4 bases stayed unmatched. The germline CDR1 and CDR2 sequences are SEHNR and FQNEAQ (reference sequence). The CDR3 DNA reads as TGTGCCAGCAGCCCCAGCGGGGTCTCCTACAATGAGCAGTTCTTC. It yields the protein CASSPSGVSYNEQFF.